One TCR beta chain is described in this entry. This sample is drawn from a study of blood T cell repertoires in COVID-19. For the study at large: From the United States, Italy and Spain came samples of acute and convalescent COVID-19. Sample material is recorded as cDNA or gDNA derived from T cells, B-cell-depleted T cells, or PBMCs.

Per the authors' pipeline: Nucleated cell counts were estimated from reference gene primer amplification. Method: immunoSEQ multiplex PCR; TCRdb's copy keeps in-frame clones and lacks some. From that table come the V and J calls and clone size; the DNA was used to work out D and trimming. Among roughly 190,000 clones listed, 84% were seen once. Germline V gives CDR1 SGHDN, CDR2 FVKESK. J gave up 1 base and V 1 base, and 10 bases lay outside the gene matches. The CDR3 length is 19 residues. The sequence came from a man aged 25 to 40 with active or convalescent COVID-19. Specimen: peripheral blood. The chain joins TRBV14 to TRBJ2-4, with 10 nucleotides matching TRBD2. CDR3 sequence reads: CASSQASGGVKRAKNIQYF. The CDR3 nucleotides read TGTGCCAGCAGCCAAGCGAGCGGGGGGGTGAAAAGGGCCAAAAACATTCAGTACTTC.